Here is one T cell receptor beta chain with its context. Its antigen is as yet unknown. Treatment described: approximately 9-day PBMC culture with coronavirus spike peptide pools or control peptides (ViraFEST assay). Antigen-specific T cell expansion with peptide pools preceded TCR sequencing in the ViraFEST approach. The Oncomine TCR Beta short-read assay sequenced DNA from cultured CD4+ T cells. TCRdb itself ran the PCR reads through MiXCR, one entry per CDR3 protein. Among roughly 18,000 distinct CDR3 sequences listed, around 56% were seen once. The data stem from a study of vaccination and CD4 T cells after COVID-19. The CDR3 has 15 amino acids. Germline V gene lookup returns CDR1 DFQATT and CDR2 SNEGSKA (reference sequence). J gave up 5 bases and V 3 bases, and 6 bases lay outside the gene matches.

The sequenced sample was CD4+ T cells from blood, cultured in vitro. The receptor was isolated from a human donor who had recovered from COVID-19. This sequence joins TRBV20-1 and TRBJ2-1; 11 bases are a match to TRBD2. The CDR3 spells CSASPPSGGNNEQFF. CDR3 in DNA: TGCAGTGCTAGCCCCCCTAGCGGGGGGAACAATGAGCAGTTCTTC.